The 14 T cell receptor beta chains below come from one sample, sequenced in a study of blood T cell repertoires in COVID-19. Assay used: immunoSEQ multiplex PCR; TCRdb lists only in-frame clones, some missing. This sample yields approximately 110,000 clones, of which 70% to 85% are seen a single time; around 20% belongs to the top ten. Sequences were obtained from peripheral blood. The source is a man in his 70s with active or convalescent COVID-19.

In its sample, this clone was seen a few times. The CDR3: CASSLQVALGSNQPQHF. The CDR3 DNA reads TGTGCCAGCAGCTTACAGGTCGCTCTTGGGAGCAATCAGCCCCAGCATTTT. The V gene is TRBV11-3, the J gene TRBJ1-5; no firm D call. CDR1 and CDR2 (germline): SGHNT, YENEEA. The CDR3 is made up of 17 amino acids. Trimming pared 2 bases from V and 1 base from J, leaving 15 bases between. The full variable domain, with the rest looked up from reference TRBV11-3 and TRBJ1-5, is EAGVVQSPRYKIIEKKQPVAFWCNPISGHNTLYWYLQNLGQGPELLIRYENEEAVDDSQLPKDRFSAERLKGVDSTLKIQPAELGDSAVYLCASSLQVALGSNQPQHFGDGTRLSIL.

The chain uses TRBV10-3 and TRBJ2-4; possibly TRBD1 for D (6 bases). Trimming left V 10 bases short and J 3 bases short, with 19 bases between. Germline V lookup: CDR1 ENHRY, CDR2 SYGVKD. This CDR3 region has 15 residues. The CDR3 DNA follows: TGTGCCACTTCCTACTCGGCAGGGGACAAAAACATTCAGTACTTC. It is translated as CATSYSAGDKNIQYF.

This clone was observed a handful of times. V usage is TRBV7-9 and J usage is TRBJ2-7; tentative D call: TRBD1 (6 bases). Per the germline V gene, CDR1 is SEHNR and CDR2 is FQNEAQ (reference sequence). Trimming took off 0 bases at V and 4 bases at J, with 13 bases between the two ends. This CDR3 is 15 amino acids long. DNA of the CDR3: TGTGCCAGCAGCTTAGCCGACTCAAGGGGGTACGAGCAGTACTTC. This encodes CASSLADSRGYEQYF.

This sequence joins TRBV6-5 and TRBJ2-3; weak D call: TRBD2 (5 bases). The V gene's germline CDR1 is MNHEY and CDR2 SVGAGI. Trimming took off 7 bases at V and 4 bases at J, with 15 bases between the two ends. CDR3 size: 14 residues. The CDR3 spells CASMRVGSPDTQYF. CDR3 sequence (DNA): TGTGCCAGCATGAGGGTGGGATCGCCAGATACGCAGTATTTT.

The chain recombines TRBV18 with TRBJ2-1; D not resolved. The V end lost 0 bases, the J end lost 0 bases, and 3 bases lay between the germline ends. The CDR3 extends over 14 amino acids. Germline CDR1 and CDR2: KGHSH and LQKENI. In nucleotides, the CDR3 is TGTGCCAGCTCACCACCCTACTCCTACAATGAGCAGTTCTTC. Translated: CASSPPYSYNEQFF.

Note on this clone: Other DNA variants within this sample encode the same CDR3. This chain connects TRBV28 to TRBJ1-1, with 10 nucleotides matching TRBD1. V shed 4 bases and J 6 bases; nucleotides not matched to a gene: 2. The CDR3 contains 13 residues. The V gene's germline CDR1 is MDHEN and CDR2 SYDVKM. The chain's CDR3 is CASSSGQGAEAFF. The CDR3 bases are TGTGCCAGCAGTTCCGGACAGGGGGCTGAAGCTTTCTTT.

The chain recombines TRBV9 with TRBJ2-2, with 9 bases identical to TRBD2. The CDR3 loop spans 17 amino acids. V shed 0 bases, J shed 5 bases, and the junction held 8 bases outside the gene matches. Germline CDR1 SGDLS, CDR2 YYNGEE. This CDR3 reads CASSVAGAGGGTGELFF. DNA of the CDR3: TGTGCCAGCAGCGTAGCTGGAGCGGGGGGAGGGACCGGGGAGCTGTTTTTT.

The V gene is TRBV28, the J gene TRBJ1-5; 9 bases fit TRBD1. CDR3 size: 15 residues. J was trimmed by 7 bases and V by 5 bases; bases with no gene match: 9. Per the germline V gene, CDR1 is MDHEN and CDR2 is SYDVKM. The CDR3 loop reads CASSTPGQGFQPQHF. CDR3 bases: TGTGCCAGCAGTACCCCGGGACAGGGTTTCCAGCCCCAGCATTTT.

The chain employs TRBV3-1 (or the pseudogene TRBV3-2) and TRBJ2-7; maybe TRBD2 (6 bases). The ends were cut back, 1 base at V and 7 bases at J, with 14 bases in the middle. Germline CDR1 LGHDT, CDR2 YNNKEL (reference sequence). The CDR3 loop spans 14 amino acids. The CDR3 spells CASSQGRGTGEQYF. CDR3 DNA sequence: TGTGCCAGCAGCCAAGGTCGGGGGACTGGGGAGCAGTACTTC.

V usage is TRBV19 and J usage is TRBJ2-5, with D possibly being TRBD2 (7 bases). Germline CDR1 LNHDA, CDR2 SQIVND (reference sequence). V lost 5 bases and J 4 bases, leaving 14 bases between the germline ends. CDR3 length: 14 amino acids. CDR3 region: CASSGGGLGETQYF. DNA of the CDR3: TGTGCCAGTAGTGGGGGGGGCCTTGGAGAGACCCAGTACTTC.

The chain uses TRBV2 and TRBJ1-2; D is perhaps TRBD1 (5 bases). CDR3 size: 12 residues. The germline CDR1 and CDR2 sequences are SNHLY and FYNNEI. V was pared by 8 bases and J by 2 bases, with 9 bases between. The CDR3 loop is CASSGGNYGYTF. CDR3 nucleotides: TGTGCCAGCTCGGGGGGAAACTATGGCTACACCTTC.

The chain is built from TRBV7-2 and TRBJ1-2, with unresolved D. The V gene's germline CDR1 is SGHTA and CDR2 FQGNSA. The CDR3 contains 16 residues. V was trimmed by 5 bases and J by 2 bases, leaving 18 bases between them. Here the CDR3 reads CASSPGRSRTNYGYTF. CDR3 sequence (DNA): TGTGCCAGCAGCCCGGGTCGTAGCAGAACCAACTATGGCTACACCTTC.

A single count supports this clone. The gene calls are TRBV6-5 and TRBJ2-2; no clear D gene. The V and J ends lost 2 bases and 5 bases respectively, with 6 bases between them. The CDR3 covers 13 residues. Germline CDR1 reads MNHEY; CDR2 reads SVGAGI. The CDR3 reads CASSYAGTGELFF. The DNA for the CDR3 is TGTGCCAGCAGTTACGCAGGAACCGGGGAGCTGTTTTTT.

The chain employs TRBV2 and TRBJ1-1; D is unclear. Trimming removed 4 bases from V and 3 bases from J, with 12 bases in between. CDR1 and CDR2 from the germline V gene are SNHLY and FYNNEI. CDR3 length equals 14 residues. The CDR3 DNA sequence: TGTGCCAGCAGTGTCAGAATGGAGTACACTGAAGCTTTCTTT. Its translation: CASSVRMEYTEAFF.